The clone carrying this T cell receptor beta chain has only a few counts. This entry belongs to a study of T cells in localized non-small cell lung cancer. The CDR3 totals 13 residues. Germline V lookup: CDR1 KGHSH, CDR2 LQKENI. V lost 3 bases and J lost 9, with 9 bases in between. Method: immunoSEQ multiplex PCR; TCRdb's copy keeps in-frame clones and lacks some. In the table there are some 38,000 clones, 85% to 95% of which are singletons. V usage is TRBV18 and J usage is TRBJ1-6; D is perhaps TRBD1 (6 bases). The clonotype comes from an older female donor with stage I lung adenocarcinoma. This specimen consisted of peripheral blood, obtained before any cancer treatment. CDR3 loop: CASSPPQGSPLHF. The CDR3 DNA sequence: TGTGCCAGCTCACCCCCACAGGGTTCACCCCTCCACTTT.